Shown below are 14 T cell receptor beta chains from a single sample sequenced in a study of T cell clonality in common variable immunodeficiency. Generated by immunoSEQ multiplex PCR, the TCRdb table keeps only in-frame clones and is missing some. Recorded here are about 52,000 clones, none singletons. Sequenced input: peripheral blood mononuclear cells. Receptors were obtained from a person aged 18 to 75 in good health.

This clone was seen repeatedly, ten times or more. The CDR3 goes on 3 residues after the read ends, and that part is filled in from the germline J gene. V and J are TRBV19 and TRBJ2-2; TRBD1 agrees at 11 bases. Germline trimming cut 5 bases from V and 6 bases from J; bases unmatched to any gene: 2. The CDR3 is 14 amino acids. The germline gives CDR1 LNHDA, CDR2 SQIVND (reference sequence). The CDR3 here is CASSPGQGAGELFF. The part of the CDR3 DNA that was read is TGTGCCAGTAGTCCGGGACAGGGGGCCGGGGAG.

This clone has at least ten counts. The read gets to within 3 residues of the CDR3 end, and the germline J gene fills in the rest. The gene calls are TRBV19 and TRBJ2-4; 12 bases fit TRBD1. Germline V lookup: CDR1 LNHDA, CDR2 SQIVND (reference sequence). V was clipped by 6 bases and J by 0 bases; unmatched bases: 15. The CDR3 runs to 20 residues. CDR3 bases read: TGTGCCAGTAGCGTTGTATACGGGACAGGGGGCTTCGTAGCCAAAAACATT. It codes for CASSVVYGTGGFVAKNI. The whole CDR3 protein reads CASSVVYGTGGFVAKNIQYF.

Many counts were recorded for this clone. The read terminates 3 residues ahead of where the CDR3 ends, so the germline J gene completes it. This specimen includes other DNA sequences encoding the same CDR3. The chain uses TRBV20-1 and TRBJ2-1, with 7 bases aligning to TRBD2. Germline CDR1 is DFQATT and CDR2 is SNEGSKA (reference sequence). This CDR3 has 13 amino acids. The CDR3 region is CSAASGTYNEQFF. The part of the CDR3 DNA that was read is TGCAGCGCCGCTAGCGGAACCTACAATGAG.

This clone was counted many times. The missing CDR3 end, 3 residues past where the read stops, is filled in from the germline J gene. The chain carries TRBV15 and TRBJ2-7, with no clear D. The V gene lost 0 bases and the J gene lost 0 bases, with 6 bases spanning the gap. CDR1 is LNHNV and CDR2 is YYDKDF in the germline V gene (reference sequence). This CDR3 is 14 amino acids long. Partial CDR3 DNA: TGTGCCACCAGCAGAGATCTCAGCTCCTACGAG. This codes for CATSRDLSSYE. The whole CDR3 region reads CATSRDLSSYEQYF.

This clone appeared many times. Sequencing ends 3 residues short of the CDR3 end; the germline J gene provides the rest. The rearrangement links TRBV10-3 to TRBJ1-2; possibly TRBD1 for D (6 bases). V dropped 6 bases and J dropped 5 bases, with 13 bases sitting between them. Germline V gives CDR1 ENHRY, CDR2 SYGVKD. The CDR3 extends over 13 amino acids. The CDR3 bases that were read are TGTGCCATCAGCCTTACAGGGAGGTATGGC. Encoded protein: CAISLTGRYG. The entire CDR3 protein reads CAISLTGRYGYTF.

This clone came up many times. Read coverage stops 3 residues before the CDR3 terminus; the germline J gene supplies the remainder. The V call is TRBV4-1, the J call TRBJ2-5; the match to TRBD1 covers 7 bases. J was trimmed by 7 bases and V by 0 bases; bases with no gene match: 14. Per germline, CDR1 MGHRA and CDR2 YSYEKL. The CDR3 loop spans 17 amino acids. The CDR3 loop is CASSQDPPGGGRRTQYF. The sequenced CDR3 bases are TGCGCCAGCAGCCAAGACCCCCCAGGGGGTGGCCGACGGACC.

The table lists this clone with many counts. The CDR3 spells CASSMNSPLHF. The sequenced CDR3 bases are TGTGCCAGCAGTATGAATTCACCC. The chain combines TRBV5-6 with TRBJ1-6; D ambiguous. The read is 3 residues too short to cover the CDR3 end, so that end is filled in from the germline J gene. V dropped 5 bases and J dropped 7 bases, with 4 bases sitting between them. Germline CDR1 and CDR2: SGHDT and YYEEEE. This CDR3 is built from 11 residues.

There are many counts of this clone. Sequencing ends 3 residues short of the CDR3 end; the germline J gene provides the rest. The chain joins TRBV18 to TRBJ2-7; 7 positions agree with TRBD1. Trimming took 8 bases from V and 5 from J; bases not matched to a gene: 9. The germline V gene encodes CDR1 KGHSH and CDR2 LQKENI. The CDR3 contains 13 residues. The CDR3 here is CASVQQGSDEQYF. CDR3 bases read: TGTGCCAGCGTCCAACAGGGGTCGGACGAG.

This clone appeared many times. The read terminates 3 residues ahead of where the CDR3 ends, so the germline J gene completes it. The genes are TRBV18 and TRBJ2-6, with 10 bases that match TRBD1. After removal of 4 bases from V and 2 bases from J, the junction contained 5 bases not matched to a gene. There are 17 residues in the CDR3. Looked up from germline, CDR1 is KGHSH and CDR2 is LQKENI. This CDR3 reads CASSRGTGVAGANVLTF. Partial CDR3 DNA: TGTGCCAGCTCACGAGGGACAGGGGTCGCTGGGGCCAACGTC. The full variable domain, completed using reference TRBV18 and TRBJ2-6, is NAGVMQNPRHLVRRRGQEARLRCSPMKGHSHVYWYRQLPEEGLKFMVYLQKENIIDESGMPKERFSAEFPKEGPSILRIQQVVRGDSAAYFCASSRGTGVAGANVLTFGAGSRLTVL.

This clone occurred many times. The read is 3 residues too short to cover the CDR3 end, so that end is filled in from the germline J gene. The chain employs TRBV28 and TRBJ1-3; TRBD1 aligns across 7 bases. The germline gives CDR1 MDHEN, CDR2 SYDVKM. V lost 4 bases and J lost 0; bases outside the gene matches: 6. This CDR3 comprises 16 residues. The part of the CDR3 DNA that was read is TGTGCCAGCAGTTCGACAGGGCCGTTCTCTGGAAACACC. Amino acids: CASSSTGPFSGNT. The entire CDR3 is CASSSTGPFSGNTIYF.

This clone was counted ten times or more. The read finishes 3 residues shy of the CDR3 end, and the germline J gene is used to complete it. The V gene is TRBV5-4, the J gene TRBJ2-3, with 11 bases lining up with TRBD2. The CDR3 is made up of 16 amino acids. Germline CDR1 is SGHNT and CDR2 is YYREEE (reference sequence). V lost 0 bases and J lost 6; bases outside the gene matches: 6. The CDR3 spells CASSLELAGAGDTQYF. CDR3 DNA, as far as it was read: TGTGCCAGCAGCTTGGAACTAGCGGGAGCGGGCGATACG.

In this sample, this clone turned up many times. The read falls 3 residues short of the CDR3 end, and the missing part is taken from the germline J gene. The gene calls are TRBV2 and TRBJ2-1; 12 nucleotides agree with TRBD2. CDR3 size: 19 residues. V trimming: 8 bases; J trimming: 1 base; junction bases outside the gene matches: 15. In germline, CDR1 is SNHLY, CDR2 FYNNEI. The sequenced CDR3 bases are TGTGCCAGCGGTTCAATCCGGACTAGCGGGACCGGGTCCTACAATGAG. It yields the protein CASGSIRTSGTGSYNE. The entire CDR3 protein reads CASGSIRTSGTGSYNEQFF.

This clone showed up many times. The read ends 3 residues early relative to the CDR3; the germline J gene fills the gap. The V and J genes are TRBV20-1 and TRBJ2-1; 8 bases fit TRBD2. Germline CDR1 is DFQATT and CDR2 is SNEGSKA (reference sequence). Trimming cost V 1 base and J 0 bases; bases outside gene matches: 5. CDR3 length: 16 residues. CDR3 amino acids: CSARGPGGGSYNEQFF. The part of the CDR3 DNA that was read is TGCAGTGCTAGAGGTCCGGGAGGGGGCTCCTACAATGAG.

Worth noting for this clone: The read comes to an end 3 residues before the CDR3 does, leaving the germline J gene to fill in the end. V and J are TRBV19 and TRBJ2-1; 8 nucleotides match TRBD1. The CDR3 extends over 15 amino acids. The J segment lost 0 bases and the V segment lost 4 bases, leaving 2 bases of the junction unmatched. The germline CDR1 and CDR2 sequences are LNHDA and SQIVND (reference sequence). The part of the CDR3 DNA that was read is TGTGCCAGTAGTAACAGGGGGAGCTCCTACAATGAG. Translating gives CASSNRGSSYNE. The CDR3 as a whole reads CASSNRGSSYNEQFF.